The TCR beta chain under discussion was sequenced for a study of cytomegalovirus exposure and HLA in healthy donors. Both 60 Vbeta primers and 13 Jbeta primers went into the PCR. In the original processing: The count from a later analysis was tens of millions of unique TCR beta chains, some 9.9 million of them shared. TCRdb's copy holds only in-frame clones and misses some; the assay was immunoSEQ multiplex PCR. V, J and clone size reflect that table, while D and trimming were determined from the DNA. The sample holds approximately 190,000 clones, about nine tenths seen once. Findings of the study overall: TCR association rates varied by HLA locus in a later analysis, with DRB1 highest and HLA-C lowest. Judged likely to be a sequencing artifact was a cluster of highly shared sequence variants. Per a later analysis, HLA-associated TCR beta chains showed more clonal expansion than other, equally common TCR beta chains.

Regarding this clone: The target antigen is unknown.

V shed 1 base and J 3 bases; nucleotides not matched to a gene: 6. This CDR3 contains 15 residues. CDR1 SGHAT and CDR2 FQDESV come from the germline V gene (reference sequence). This rearrangement joins TRBV11-1 to TRBJ2-7, with TRBD2 identical over 7 bases. The clonotype originates from a boy between 2 and 10 years old in good health and CMV-seronegative. Sequencing used PBMCs. The chain's CDR3 is CASSLGRGSFYEQYF. CDR3 coding DNA: TGTGCCAGCAGCTTAGGGCGGGGGAGTTTCTACGAGCAGTACTTC.